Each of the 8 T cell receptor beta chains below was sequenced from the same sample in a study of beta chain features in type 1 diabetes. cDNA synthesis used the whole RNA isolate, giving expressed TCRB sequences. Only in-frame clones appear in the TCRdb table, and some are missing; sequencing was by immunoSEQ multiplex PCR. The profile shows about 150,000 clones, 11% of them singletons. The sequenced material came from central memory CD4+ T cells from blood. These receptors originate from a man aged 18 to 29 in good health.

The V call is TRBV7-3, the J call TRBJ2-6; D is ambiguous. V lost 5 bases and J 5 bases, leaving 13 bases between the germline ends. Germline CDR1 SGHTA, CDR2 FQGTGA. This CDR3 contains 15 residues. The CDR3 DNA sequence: TGTGCCAGCAGCCCCCCGCCCCGTAGGGCCAACGTCCTGACTTTC. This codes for CASSPPPRRANVLTF. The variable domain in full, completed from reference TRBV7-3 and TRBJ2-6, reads GAGVSQTPSNKVTEKGKYVELRCDPISGHTALYWYRQSLGQGPEFLIYFQGTGAADDSGLPNDRFFAVRPEGSVSTLKIQRTERGDSAVYLCASSPPPRRANVLTFGAGSRLTVL.

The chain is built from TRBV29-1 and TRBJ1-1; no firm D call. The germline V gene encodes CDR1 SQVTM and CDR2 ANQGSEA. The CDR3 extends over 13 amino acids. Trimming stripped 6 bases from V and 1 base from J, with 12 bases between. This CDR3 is CSVVQYKNTEAFF. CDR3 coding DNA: TGCAGCGTGGTACAATATAAGAACACTGAAGCTTTCTTT.

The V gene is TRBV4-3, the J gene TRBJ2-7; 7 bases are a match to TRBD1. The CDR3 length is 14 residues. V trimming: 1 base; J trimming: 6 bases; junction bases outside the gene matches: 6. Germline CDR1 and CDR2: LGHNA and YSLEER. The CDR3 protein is CASSQGQQGSEQYF. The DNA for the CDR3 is TGCGCCAGCAGCCAAGGCCAACAGGGGTCCGAGCAGTACTTC.

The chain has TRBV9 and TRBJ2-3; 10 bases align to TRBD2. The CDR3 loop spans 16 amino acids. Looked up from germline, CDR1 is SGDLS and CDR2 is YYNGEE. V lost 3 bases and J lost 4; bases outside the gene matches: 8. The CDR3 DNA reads TGTGCCAGCAGCGCCCCGGGACTAGCGTCCCCAGATACGCAGTATTTT. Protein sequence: CASSAPGLASPDTQYF.

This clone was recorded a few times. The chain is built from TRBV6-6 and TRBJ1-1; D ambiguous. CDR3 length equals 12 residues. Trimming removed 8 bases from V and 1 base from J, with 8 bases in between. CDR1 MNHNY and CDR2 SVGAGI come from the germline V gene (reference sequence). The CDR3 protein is CASSPQNTEAFF. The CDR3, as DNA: TGTGCCAGCTCTCCGCAGAACACTGAAGCTTTCTTT.

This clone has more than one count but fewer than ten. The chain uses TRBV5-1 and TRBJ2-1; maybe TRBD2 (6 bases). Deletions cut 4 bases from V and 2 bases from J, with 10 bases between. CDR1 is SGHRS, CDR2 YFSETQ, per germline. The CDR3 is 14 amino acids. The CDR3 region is CASSGGTPYNEQFF. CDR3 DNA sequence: TGCGCCAGCAGCGGCGGGACTCCCTACAATGAGCAGTTCTTC.

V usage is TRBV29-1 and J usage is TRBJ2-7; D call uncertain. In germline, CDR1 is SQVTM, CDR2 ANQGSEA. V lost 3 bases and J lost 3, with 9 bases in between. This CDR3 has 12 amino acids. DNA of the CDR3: TGCAGCGTTGAGCGCCAGAACTACGAGCAGTACTTC. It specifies CSVERQNYEQYF.

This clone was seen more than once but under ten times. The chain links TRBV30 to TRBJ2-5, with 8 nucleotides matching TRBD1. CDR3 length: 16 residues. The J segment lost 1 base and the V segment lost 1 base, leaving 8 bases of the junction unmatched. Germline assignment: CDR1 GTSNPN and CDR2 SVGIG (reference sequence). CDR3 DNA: TGTGCCTGGAGTGGGGCTAACAGGGGGACCCAAGAGACCCAGTACTTC. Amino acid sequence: CAWSGANRGTQETQYF.